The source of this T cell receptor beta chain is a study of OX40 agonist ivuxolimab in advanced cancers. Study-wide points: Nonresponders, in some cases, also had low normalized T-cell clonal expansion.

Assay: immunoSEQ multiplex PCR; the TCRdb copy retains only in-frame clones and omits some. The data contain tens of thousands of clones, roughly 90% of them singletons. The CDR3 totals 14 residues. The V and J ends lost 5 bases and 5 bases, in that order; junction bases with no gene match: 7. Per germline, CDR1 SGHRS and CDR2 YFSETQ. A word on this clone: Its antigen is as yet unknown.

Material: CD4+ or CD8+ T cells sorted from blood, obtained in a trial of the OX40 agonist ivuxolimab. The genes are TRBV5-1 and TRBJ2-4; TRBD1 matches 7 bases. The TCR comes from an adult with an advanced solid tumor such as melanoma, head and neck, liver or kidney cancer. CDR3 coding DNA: TGCGCCAGCAGGGGACCCGGGACAGAAAACATTCAGTACTTC. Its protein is CASRGPGTENIQYF. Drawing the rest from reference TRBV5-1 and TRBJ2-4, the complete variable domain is KAGVTQTPRYLIKTRGQQVTLSCSPISGHRSVSWYQQTPGQGLQFLFEYFSETQRNKGNFPGRFSGRQFSNSRSEMNVSTLELGDSALYLCASRGPGTENIQYFGAGTRLSVL.